This is a list of T cell receptor beta chains from one sample in a study of T cell responses to AZD1222 COVID-19 vaccine. Produced via immunoSEQ multiplex PCR; TCRdb's table is partial and in-frame only. The sample lists about 73,000 clones, approximately 87% occurring once. The specimen comprised peripheral blood, sampled 28 days after the second AZD1222 dose. The receptor set was obtained from an adult who received the AZD1222 COVID-19 vaccine. The CDR3 runs from the conserved cysteine through the conserved F or W. A D gene is named only where the DNA matches it firmly. Some rows mark clone size as missing; the rest say once, few, many or name a class of expanded clone.

>TRBJ1-1|NA|TRBV3-1/TRBV3-2|TRBD1
CASSQVDRTEAFF
TGTGCCAGCAGCCAAGTGGACAGGACTGAAGCTTTCTTT
>TRBJ1-2|NA|TRBV5-4|NA
CASSFVEANYGYTF
TGTGCCAGCAGCTTTGTAGAGGCTAACTATGGCTACACCTTC
>TRBJ1-2|NA|TRBV6-1|TRBD1
CASSERGQARGYTF
TGTGCCAGCAGTGAACGGGGACAGGCGCGCGGCTACACCTTC
>TRBJ2-3|NA|TRBV24-1|NA
CATSDLDNLSTDTQYF
TGTGCCACCAGTGATTTGGACAACTTAAGCACAGATACGCAGTATTTT
>TRBJ2-7|NA|TRBV7-9|NA
CASSLLQGIGEQYF
TGTGCCAGCAGCTTACTCCAAGGGATCGGCGAGCAGTACTTC
>TRBJ2-7|NA|TRBV5-1|TRBD1
CASSSGTGMRGNSYEQYF
TGCGCCAGCAGCTCGGGGACAGGGATGAGGGGTAACTCCTACGAGCAGTACTTC
>TRBJ2-7|NA|TRBV6-5|TRBD1
CASSSPGQGSYEQYF
TGTGCCAGCAGTTCGCCGGGACAGGGAAGCTACGAGCAGTACTTC
>TRBJ2-7|NA|TRBV19|TRBD1
CASSKTGGSDEQYF
TGTGCCAGTAGTAAAACAGGGGGCTCGGACGAGCAGTACTTC
>TRBJ2-7|NA|TRBV19|TRBD1
CASTPGQGLTYEQYF
TGTGCCAGCACCCCCGGACAGGGGTTAACCTACGAGCAGTACTTC
>TRBJ2-3|NA|TRBV30|NA
CAWSVFWDDTDTQYF
TGTGCCTGGAGTGTTTTCTGGGACGACACAGATACGCAGTATTTT
>TRBJ1-2|few|TRBV6-4|NA
CASSQTTLARRTF
TGTGCCAGCTCACAGACTACTCTGGCTCGTCGCACCTTC
>TRBJ2-2|few|TRBV4-1|NA
CASSQDPGGGRGTGELFF
TGCGCCAGCAGCCAAGATCCCGGAGGGGGGCGTGGCACCGGGGAGCTGTTTTTT
>TRBJ1-2|NA|TRBV18|NA
CASSPDTAYGYTF
TGTGCCAGCTCACCGGACACGGCCTATGGCTACACCTTC
>TRBJ2-7|NA|TRBV27|NA
CASSFGGGLRYEQYF
TGTGCCAGCAGTTTTGGGGGGGGGCTCAGGTACGAGCAGTACTTC
>TRBJ2-5|NA|TRBV5-5|NA
CASTRGGFETQYF
TGTGCCAGCACCCGAGGGGGTTTCGAGACCCAGTACTTC
>TRBJ2-3|NA|TRBV18|NA
CASSPGNENTQYF
TGTGCCAGCTCACCAGGAAACGAGAATACGCAGTATTTT
>TRBJ1-5|NA|TRBV5-6|NA
CASSFHNQPQHF
TGTGCCAGCAGCTTTCATAATCAGCCCCAGCATTTT
>TRBJ2-5|NA|TRBV5-1|NA
CASRSDTTQETQYF
TGCGCCAGCAGGTCCGACACGACCCAAGAGACCCAGTACTTC
>TRBJ1-1|NA|TRBV19|NA
CASSIDPQGMNTEAFF
TGTGCCAGTAGTATAGATCCCCAGGGGATGAACACTGAAGCTTTCTTT
>TRBJ2-4|NA|TRBV7-9|TRBD1
CASVTGAENIQYF
TGTGCCAGCGTTACAGGGGCCGAAAACATTCAGTACTTC
>TRBJ1-3|NA|TRBV9|NA
CASSVENGNTIYF
TGTGCCAGCAGCGTAGAGAATGGGAACACCATATATTTT
>TRBJ1-2|NA|TRBV7-2|TRBD1
CASSLVVTGGYGYTF
TGTGCCAGCAGCTTAGTAGTGACAGGGGGCTATGGCTACACCTTC
>TRBJ2-3|NA|TRBV3-1/TRBV3-2|TRBD1
CASSPYGTGGRDTQYF
TGTGCCAGCAGCCCGTACGGGACAGGGGGAAGAGATACGCAGTATTTT
>TRBJ1-3|NA|TRBV7-2|NA
CASSLGSGAGNTIYF
TGTGCCAGCAGCTTAGGGTCAGGGGCCGGAAACACCATATATTTT
>TRBJ2-7|NA|TRBV19|NA
CASMAGSSYEQYF
TGTGCCAGTATGGCGGGGAGCTCCTACGAGCAGTACTTC
>TRBJ2-3|NA|TRBV9|TRBD2
CASSEGTSGNTQYF
TGTGCCAGCAGCGAGGGGACTAGCGGGAATACGCAGTATTTT
>TRBJ1-1|few|TRBV19|NA
CASSLQEHLGAFF
TGTGCCAGTAGTTTACAGGAGCACCTCGGGGCTTTCTTT
>TRBJ2-3|NA|TRBV9|TRBD2
CASSVGAAGFTDTQYF
TGTGCCAGCAGCGTAGGCGCAGCGGGGTTCACAGATACGCAGTATTTT
>TRBJ2-7|NA|TRBV7-9|NA
CASSLTDGPYEQYF
TGTGCCAGCAGCTTAACGGATGGTCCCTACGAGCAGTACTTC